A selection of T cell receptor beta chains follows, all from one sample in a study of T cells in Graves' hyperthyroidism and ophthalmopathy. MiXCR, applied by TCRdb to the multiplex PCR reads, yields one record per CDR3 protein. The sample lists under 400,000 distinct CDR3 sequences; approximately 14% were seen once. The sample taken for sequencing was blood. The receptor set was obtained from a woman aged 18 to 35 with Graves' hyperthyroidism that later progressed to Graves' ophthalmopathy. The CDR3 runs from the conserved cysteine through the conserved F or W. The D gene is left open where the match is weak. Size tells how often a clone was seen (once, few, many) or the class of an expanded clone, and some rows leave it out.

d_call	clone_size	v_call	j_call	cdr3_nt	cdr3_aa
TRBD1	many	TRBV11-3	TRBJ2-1	TGTGCCAGCAGCTTAGAGTGGACAGGGGGAAATGAGCAGTTCTTC	CASSLEWTGGNEQFF
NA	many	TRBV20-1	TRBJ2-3	TGCAGTGCTAGATCCCTGGCGGGTCACCAAGGCACAGATACGCAGTATTTT	CSARSLAGHQGTDTQYF
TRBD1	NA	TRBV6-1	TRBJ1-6	TGTGCCAGCAGACCGGGACAGGGAGACTATTCACCCCTCCACTTT	CASRPGQGDYSPLHF
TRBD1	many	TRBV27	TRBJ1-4	TGTGCCAGCAGTAGACAGGGGGTTTCTAATGAAAAACTGTTTTTT	CASSRQGVSNEKLFF
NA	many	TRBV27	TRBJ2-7	TGTGCCAGCAGTCTTAAACAGGGCTACGAGCAGTACTTC	CASSLKQGYEQYF
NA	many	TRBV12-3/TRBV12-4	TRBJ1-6	TGTGCCAGCAGTTTTTCTTTTGGGGCCTATAATTCACCCCTCCACTTT	CASSFSFGAYNSPLHF
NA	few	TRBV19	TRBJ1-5	TGTGCCAGTAGTATAGTGCGAGGGGGGTACAATCAGCCCCAGCATTTT	CASSIVRGGYNQPQHF
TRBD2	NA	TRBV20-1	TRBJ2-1	TGCAGTGCTAGACGGGGACTAGCTGCCTACAATGGGCAGTTCTTC	CSARRGLAAYNGQFF
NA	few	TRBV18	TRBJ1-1	TGTGCCAGCTCACCGACGGGACACCAGAACACTGAAGCTTTCTTT	CASSPTGHQNTEAFF
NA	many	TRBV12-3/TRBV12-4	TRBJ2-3	TGTGCCAGCAGTTTACGAGGGGATACGCAGTATTTT	CASSLRGDTQYF
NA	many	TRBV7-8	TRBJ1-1	TGTGCCAGCAGCTTAAGGAGCCGTGAAGCTTTCTTT	CASSLRSREAFF
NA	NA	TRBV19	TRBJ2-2	TGTGCCAGTAGTCAGCGGATGAACACCGGGGAGCTGTTTTTT	CASSQRMNTGELFF
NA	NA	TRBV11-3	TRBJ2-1	TGTGCCAGCAGCCGATCGGGCCACGCCTACAATGAGCAGTTCTTC	CASSRSGHAYNEQFF
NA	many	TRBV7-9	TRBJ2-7	TGTGCCAGCAGCTGGTGGAGCTCCTACGAGCAGTACTTC	CASSWWSSYEQYF
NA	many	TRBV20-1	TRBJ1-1	TGCAGTGCTCCCCGGGACGGCATGAACACTGAAGCTTTCTTT	CSAPRDGMNTEAFF
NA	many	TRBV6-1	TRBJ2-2	TGTGCCAGCAGTTACTTACAGGGCTACGGGGAGCTGTTTTTT	CASSYLQGYGELFF
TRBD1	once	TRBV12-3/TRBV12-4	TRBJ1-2	TGTGCCAGCAGCTTCGGACAGGGGGCGCCGAATGGCTACACCTTC	CASSFGQGAPNGYTF
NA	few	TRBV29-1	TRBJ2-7	TGCAGCGTTGTTTCCGGGGGCTCGTACGAGCAGTACTTC	CSVVSGGSYEQYF
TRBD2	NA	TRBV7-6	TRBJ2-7	TGTGCCAGCAGCACGCTAGCGGGGGGCTACGAGCAGTACTTC	CASSTLAGGYEQYF